This T cell receptor beta chain was sequenced in a study of shared clonotypes between healthy human individuals. The junction had 6 bases not matched to a gene; V was cut back by 0 bases and J by 1 base. The CDR3 has 16 residues. Germline CDR1 SGHDT, CDR2 YYEEEE. The table came from immunoSEQ multiplex PCR; TCRdb's copy has only in-frame clones and leaves some out. The data show a few million clones, more than 80% seen once. This clonotype originated in a young man in good health. Sequenced material: naive CD4+ T cells sorted from blood. Regarding subset: CD45RA+ positively selected. The rearrangement joins TRBV5-6 to TRBJ2-7; TRBD1 matches 8 bases. The DNA for the CDR3 is TGTGCCAGCAGCTTGGGACAGGGGTCTCCGTCCTACGAGCAGTACTTC. This codes for CASSLGQGSPSYEQYF.